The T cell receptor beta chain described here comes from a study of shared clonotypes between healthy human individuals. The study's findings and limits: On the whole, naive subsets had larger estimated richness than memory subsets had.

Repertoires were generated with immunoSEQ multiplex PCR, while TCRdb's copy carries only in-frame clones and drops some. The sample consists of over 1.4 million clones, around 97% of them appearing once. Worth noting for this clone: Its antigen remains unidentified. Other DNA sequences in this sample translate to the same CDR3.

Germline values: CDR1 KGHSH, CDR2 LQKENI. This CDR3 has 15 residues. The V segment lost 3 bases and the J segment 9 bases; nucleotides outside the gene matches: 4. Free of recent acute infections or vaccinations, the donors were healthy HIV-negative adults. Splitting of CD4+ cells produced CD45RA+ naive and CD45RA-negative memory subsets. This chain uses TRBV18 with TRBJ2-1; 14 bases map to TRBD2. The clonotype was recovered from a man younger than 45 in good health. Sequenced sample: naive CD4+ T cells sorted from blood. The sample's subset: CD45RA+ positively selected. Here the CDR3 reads CASSPGLAGEGEQFF. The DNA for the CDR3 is TGTGCCAGCTCACCGGGACTAGCGGGAGAGGGTGAGCAGTTCTTC.